Listed below are T cell receptor beta chains from one sample, sequenced in a study of graft-versus-host responses after intestinal transplantation. Method: immunoSEQ multiplex PCR; TCRdb's copy keeps in-frame clones and lacks some. The table records around 76,000 clones, approximately 94% of them present only once. These receptors have no identified antigens. The material sequenced was unstimulated CD8+ T cells sorted from spleen or lymph node cells, taken before intestinal transplant. The receptors come from a human donor who received an intestinal transplant. Each CDR3 is given with its conserved first and last residue. The D gene is left open where the match is weak. The size entry is marked missing in some rows and otherwise reads once, few, many or a size class.

V: TRBV2; J: TRBJ2-7; size: NA; D: NA; CDR3: CASSEIMGRRPYEQYF; DNA: TGTGCCAGCAGTGAAATTATGGGTAGGAGACCCTACGAGCAGTACTTC
V: TRBV6-5; J: TRBJ2-7; size: NA; D: NA; CDR3: CASTKWLYEQYF; DNA: TGTGCCAGCACGAAGTGGCTGTACGAGCAGTACTTC
V: TRBV19; J: TRBJ2-1; size: NA; D: NA; CDR3: CASSMAALGLGEQFF; DNA: TGTGCCAGTAGTATGGCGGCTCTAGGTTTGGGTGAGCAGTTCTTC
V: TRBV6-6; J: TRBJ2-7; size: NA; D: NA; CDR3: CASSLSIRVYEQYF; DNA: TGTGCCAGCAGTCTATCTATCAGGGTCTACGAGCAGTACTTC
V: TRBV5-1; J: TRBJ2-1; size: NA; D: TRBD2; CDR3: CASSLVVLAVDEQFF; DNA: TGCGCCAGCAGCTTGGTAGTACTAGCGGTTGATGAGCAGTTCTTC
V: TRBV4-1; J: TRBJ2-5; size: once; D: TRBD1; CDR3: CASSQTHLGQEETQYF; DNA: TGCGCCAGCAGCCAAACCCACTTGGGACAGGAAGAGACCCAGTACTTC
V: TRBV4-1; J: TRBJ2-7; size: NA; D: TRBD2; CDR3: CASSPPGGSYEQYF; DNA: TGTGCCAGCAGCCCCCCGGGGGGCTCCTACGAGCAGTACTTC
V: TRBV11-2; J: TRBJ2-2; size: NA; D: TRBD1; CDR3: CASSPGQGYTGELFF; DNA: TGTGCCAGCAGCCCGGGACAGGGTTACACCGGGGAGCTGTTTTTT
V: TRBV13; J: TRBJ2-7; size: NA; D: TRBD2; CDR3: CASSPTGRRDEQYF; DNA: TGTGCCAGCAGCCCAACCGGGAGGAGAGACGAGCAGTACTTC
V: TRBV19; J: TRBJ2-1; size: NA; D: TRBD2; CDR3: CASSMGGASGGEQFF; DNA: TGTGCCAGTAGTATGGGAGGGGCTAGCGGGGGTGAGCAGTTCTTC
V: TRBV29-1; J: TRBJ1-5; size: NA; D: NA; CDR3: CSVEEGSNQPQHF; DNA: TGCAGCGTTGAAGAGGGGAGCAATCAGCCCCAGCATTTT
V: TRBV28; J: TRBJ2-5; size: NA; D: NA; CDR3: CASSYSRDTRYQETQYF; DNA: TGTGCCAGCAGCTACTCAAGGGACACAAGGTACCAAGAGACCCAGTACTTC
V: TRBV18; J: TRBJ2-5; size: NA; D: TRBD2; CDR3: CASSRTSGPYRETQYF; DNA: TGTGCCAGCTCACGGACTAGCGGCCCGTACCGAGAGACCCAGTACTTC
V: TRBV18; J: TRBJ2-5; size: NA; D: NA; CDR3: CASSRHEPEQQETQYF; DNA: TGTGCCAGCTCACGACACGAGCCAGAACAGCAAGAGACCCAGTACTTC
V: TRBV4-2; J: TRBJ2-2; size: NA; D: TRBD2; CDR3: CASSLPGLAGGPNTGELFF; DNA: TGTGCCAGCAGCCTGCCCGGACTAGCGGGAGGACCGAACACCGGGGAGCTGTTTTTT
V: TRBV9; J: TRBJ2-1; size: NA; D: NA; CDR3: CASSPNEGVYNEQFF; DNA: TGTGCCAGCAGCCCAAATGAGGGCGTCTACAATGAGCAGTTCTTC
V: TRBV5-6; J: TRBJ1-5; size: NA; D: NA; CDR3: CASSFGTSNQPQHF; DNA: TGTGCCAGCAGCTTCGGGACAAGCAATCAGCCCCAGCATTTT
V: TRBV18; J: TRBJ1-5; size: NA; D: TRBD1; CDR3: CASSPLGGLDRDVSQPQHF; DNA: TGTGCCAGCTCACCACTGGGTGGGTTAGACAGGGATGTCAGTCAGCCCCAGCATTTT
V: TRBV2; J: TRBJ2-6; size: few; D: NA; CDR3: CASSDEPGVANVLTF; DNA: TGTGCCAGCAGTGATGAACCGGGGGTTGCCAACGTCCTGACTTTC
V: TRBV5-8; J: TRBJ2-3; size: NA; D: NA; CDR3: CASSSAPQGSADTQYF; DNA: TGTGCCAGCAGCTCCGCCCCACAGGGCTCGGCAGATACGCAGTATTTT
V: TRBV5-1; J: TRBJ1-1; size: once; D: NA; CDR3: CASSSQIGGYGGTEAFF; DNA: TGCGCCAGCAGCTCCCAGATTGGGGGCTACGGAGGGACTGAAGCTTTCTTT
V: TRBV4-1; J: TRBJ1-5; size: NA; D: TRBD1; CDR3: CASSQGTGPGSNQPQHF; DNA: TGCGCCAGCAGCCAAGGGACAGGTCCGGGAAGCAATCAGCCCCAGCATTTT
V: TRBV27; J: TRBJ2-7; size: NA; D: NA; CDR3: CASSLGQKPYEQYF; DNA: TGTGCCAGCAGTTTAGGGCAGAAACCCTACGAGCAGTACTTC
V: TRBV5-1; J: TRBJ2-5; size: NA; D: NA; CDR3: CASSLDPGRVKETQYF; DNA: TGCGCCAGCAGCTTGGATCCAGGAAGGGTCAAAGAGACCCAGTACTTC
V: TRBV6-6; J: TRBJ2-1; size: few; D: NA; CDR3: CASTAGTEQFF; DNA: TGTGCCAGCACCGCCGGGACTGAGCAGTTCTTC
V: TRBV2; J: TRBJ2-2; size: NA; D: NA; CDR3: CASTTGSSNTGELFF; DNA: TGTGCCAGCACAACAGGGTCTTCGAACACCGGGGAGCTGTTTTTT
V: TRBV27; J: TRBJ2-7; size: NA; D: NA; CDR3: CASSFAGSRGNYEQYF; DNA: TGTGCCAGCAGTTTTGCGGGTTCTCGGGGAAACTACGAGCAGTACTTC
V: TRBV10-1; J: TRBJ2-1; size: NA; D: TRBD2; CDR3: CASSALAGVNEQFF; DNA: TGCGCCAGCAGTGCACTAGCGGGAGTTAATGAGCAGTTCTTC
V: TRBV11-2; J: TRBJ2-3; size: NA; D: NA; CDR3: CASSLAGGTDTQYF; DNA: TGTGCCAGCAGCTTAGCAGGGGGCACAGATACGCAGTATTTT
V: TRBV6-5; J: TRBJ2-1; size: NA; D: NA; CDR3: CASSYSGGLNEQFF; DNA: TGTGCCAGCAGTTACTCCGGGGGCCTTAATGAGCAGTTCTTC
V: TRBV28; J: TRBJ1-1; size: NA; D: NA; CDR3: CASSFQLGEAFF; DNA: TGTGCCAGCAGTTTTCAATTGGGTGAAGCTTTCTTT
V: TRBV5-1; J: TRBJ1-4; size: NA; D: TRBD1; CDR3: CASSWDSETPTNEKLFF; DNA: TGCGCCAGCAGCTGGGACAGCGAGACTCCAACTAATGAAAAACTGTTTTTT
V: TRBV15; J: TRBJ1-5; size: NA; D: TRBD1; CDR3: CATSRDGNRGQPQHF; DNA: TGTGCCACCAGCAGAGATGGGAACAGGGGCCAGCCCCAGCATTTT
V: TRBV2; J: TRBJ2-5; size: NA; D: TRBD2; CDR3: CASSAGLAGEGETQYF; DNA: TGTGCCAGCAGTGCGGGGCTAGCGGGAGAGGGAGAGACCCAGTACTTC
V: TRBV6-5; J: TRBJ2-7; size: NA; D: TRBD2; CDR3: CASSYQSGNTYEQYF; DNA: TGTGCCAGCAGTTACCAAAGCGGGAATACCTACGAGCAGTACTTC
V: TRBV5-1; J: TRBJ2-7; size: NA; D: TRBD1; CDR3: CASSLLTAGTEGTYEQYF; DNA: TGCGCCAGCAGCTTGTTAACGGCCGGGACAGAAGGGACCTACGAGCAGTACTTC
V: TRBV27; J: TRBJ2-7; size: NA; D: TRBD2; CDR3: CASSPGLAGHEQYF; DNA: TGTGCCAGCAGTCCTGGACTAGCGGGACACGAGCAGTACTTC
V: TRBV6-1; J: TRBJ2-7; size: NA; D: NA; CDR3: CASSERDTSVHEQYF; DNA: TGTGCCAGCAGTGAGCGCGACACCTCCGTCCACGAGCAGTACTTC
V: TRBV5-1; J: TRBJ2-5; size: NA; D: NA; CDR3: CASSSPRGLPTETQYF; DNA: TGCGCCAGCAGCTCCCCTAGGGGCCTCCCGACGGAGACCCAGTACTTC
V: TRBV18; J: TRBJ2-7; size: NA; D: TRBD1; CDR3: CASSPVDRGTYEQYF; DNA: TGTGCCAGCTCACCCGTAGACAGGGGAACCTACGAGCAGTACTTC
V: TRBV21-1; J: TRBJ2-3; size: NA; D: NA; CDR3: CASSKDGTGRTDTQYF; DNA: TGTGCCAGCAGCAAAGACGGGACAGGGCGGACAGATACGCAGTATTTT
V: TRBV29-1; J: TRBJ1-3; size: NA; D: NA; CDR3: CSVADAAGNTIYF; DNA: TGCAGCGTTGCGGATGCCGCTGGAAACACCATATATTTT
V: TRBV7-9; J: TRBJ1-2; size: NA; D: NA; CDR3: CASSYQDGYTF; DNA: TGTGCCAGCAGCTATCAGGATGGCTACACCTTC
V: TRBV5-1; J: TRBJ2-7; size: NA; D: NA; CDR3: CASSLWSYKPLYEQYF; DNA: TGCGCCAGCAGCTTGTGGAGTTATAAGCCACTCTACGAGCAGTACTTC
V: TRBV5-1; J: TRBJ1-1; size: NA; D: NA; CDR3: CASATSWASLNMDEAFF; DNA: TGCGCCAGTGCAACCTCATGGGCCAGCCTGAACATGGATGAAGCTTTCTTT
V: TRBV29-1; J: TRBJ2-6; size: NA; D: NA; CDR3: CSVEEETPSSGANVLTF; DNA: TGCAGCGTTGAAGAAGAGACACCCAGCTCTGGGGCCAACGTCCTGACTTTC
V: TRBV10-2; J: TRBJ1-2; size: once; D: NA; CDR3: CASSEVRGDGYTF; DNA: TGCGCCAGCAGTGAAGTGAGGGGAGATGGCTACACCTTC
V: TRBV9; J: TRBJ2-2; size: NA; D: NA; CDR3: CASSVDNSPPGELFF; DNA: TGTGCCAGCAGCGTAGATAATTCCCCCCCCGGGGAGCTGTTTTTT
V: TRBV27; J: TRBJ2-1; size: NA; D: TRBD1; CDR3: CASSLRDRAYNEQFF; DNA: TGTGCCAGCAGTCTCCGGGACAGAGCCTACAATGAGCAGTTCTTC
V: TRBV2; J: TRBJ1-2; size: NA; D: NA; CDR3: CATRVGYGYTF; DNA: TGTGCCACCAGGGTCGGCTATGGCTACACCTTC
V: TRBV5-6; J: TRBJ1-2; size: NA; D: TRBD1; CDR3: CASSRRGDRVSYGYTF; DNA: TGTGCCAGCAGCCGAAGGGGAGACAGGGTTAGCTATGGCTACACCTTC
V: TRBV28; J: TRBJ2-5; size: NA; D: TRBD1; CDR3: CASSLEGATQETQYF; DNA: TGTGCCAGCAGTTTAGAGGGGGCCACCCAAGAGACCCAGTACTTC
V: TRBV9; J: TRBJ2-1; size: NA; D: TRBD2; CDR3: CASSIGLAGGTPSYNEQFF; DNA: TGTGCCAGCAGCATAGGACTAGCGGGAGGAACGCCGTCCTACAATGAGCAGTTCTTC
V: TRBV27; J: TRBJ2-7; size: NA; D: NA; CDR3: CASSLSGNGLEQYF; DNA: TGTGCCAGCAGTTTATCAGGGAACGGGCTCGAGCAGTACTTC
V: TRBV5-1; J: TRBJ1-3; size: NA; D: NA; CDR3: CASRVRPASEISGNTIYF; DNA: TGCGCCAGCAGAGTGAGGCCAGCAAGCGAAATCTCTGGAAACACCATATATTTT
V: TRBV29-1; J: TRBJ1-1; size: NA; D: TRBD1; CDR3: CSAGQADGMNTEAFF; DNA: TGCAGCGCCGGACAGGCCGACGGCATGAACACTGAAGCTTTCTTT
V: TRBV5-4; J: TRBJ1-2; size: NA; D: NA; CDR3: CASSLPGYGYTF; DNA: TGTGCCAGCAGCTTGCCCGGCTATGGCTACACCTTC
V: TRBV27; J: TRBJ2-1; size: once; D: NA; CDR3: CASSLRGVNEQFF; DNA: TGTGCCAGCAGTTTAAGAGGGGTCAATGAGCAGTTCTTC
V: TRBV2; J: TRBJ2-1; size: NA; D: TRBD2; CDR3: CASLRGLAGVGDEQFF; DNA: TGTGCCAGCCTAAGAGGACTAGCGGGAGTTGGAGATGAGCAGTTCTTC